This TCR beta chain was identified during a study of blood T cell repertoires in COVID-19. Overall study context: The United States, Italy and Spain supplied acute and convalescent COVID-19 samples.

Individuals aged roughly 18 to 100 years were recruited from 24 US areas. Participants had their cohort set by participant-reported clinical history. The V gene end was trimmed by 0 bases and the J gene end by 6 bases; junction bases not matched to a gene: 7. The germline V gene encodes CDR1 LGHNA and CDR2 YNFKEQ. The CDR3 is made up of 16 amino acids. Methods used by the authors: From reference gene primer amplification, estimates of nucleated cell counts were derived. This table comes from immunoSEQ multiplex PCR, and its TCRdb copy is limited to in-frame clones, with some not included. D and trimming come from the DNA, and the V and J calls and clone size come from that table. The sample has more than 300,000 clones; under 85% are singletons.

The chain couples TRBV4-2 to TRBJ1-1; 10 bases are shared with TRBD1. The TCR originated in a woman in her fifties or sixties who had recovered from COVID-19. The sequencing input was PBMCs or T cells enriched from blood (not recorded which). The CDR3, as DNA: TGTGCCAGCAGCCAAGATCTTGGGACAGGGGACCCTGAAGCTTTCTTT. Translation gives CASSQDLGTGDPEAFF.